The rows below give T cell receptor beta chains drawn from one sample of a study of T cell responses to AZD1222 COVID-19 vaccine. TCRdb's copy holds only in-frame clones and misses some; the assay was immunoSEQ multiplex PCR. The repertoire holds more than 100,000 clones, with around 93% as singletons. Sequencing used peripheral blood, obtained 28 days after the second AZD1222 dose. The receptors originated from an adult who received the AZD1222 COVID-19 vaccine. Each CDR3 is given without its conserved first and last residue. The order of the fields is V gene, clone size, CDR3 length, J gene, CDR3 protein. Clone size is given for some rows only: seen once, a few or many times, or a class if the clone is expanded.

TRBV7-9	-	10	TRBJ2-3	ASSLLGDTQY
TRBV11-2	-	14	TRBJ2-7	ASSAEGGLGSYEQY
TRBV5-1	-	15	TRBJ2-2	ASSLGSPSANTGELF
TRBV6-5	-	13	TRBJ2-3	ASSQLGGSTDTQY
TRBV29-1	-	11	TRBJ1-1	SVEEHMNTEAF
TRBV4-1	-	15	TRBJ2-2	ASSQDLRRANTGELF
TRBV6-5	-	12	TRBJ2-3	ASKVTSIADTQY
TRBV13	-	15	TRBJ1-6	ASSHQSPGIRDSPLH
TRBV20-1	-	11	TRBJ1-1	SASKGVSTEAF
TRBV7-6	-	16	TRBJ2-2	ASSLSSFGRFDTGELF
TRBV29-1	-	12	TRBJ1-2	SATSDRGVYGYT
TRBV27	-	11	TRBJ1-1	ASSAKPNTEAF
TRBV6-2/TRBV6-3	-	16	TRBJ2-1	ASSYQWRGGGTYNEQF
TRBV7-6	-	14	TRBJ2-7	ASSSSTGANLDEQY
TRBV12-3/TRBV12-4	-	11	TRBJ1-1	ASTLQENTEAF
TRBV5-4	-	11	TRBJ2-4	ASNGTGKNIQY
TRBV2	-	13	TRBJ1-1	ASAGRSWMNTEAF
TRBV11-2	-	9	TRBJ2-7	ASSFTYEQY
TRBV6-5	-	13	TRBJ2-7	ASSSTLGPSYEQY
TRBV13	-	11	TRBJ2-3	ASSRFSGDTQY
TRBV21-1	-	15	TRBJ2-4	ASSNMGQVLAKNIQY
TRBV6-5	few	13	TRBJ1-6	ASRATGTQNSPLH
TRBV12-3/TRBV12-4	-	11	TRBJ1-2	ASSRDRGYGYT
TRBV27	-	15	TRBJ2-1	ASSLSFSGRAYNEQF
TRBV5-6	once	12	TRBJ2-1	ASTRLAAVNEQF
TRBV2	-	14	TRBJ1-2	ASSERAPGRNYGYT
TRBV2	-	15	TRBJ2-4	ASSDHWQRKAKNIQY
TRBV10-1	-	8	TRBJ2-2	ARPTGELF
TRBV6-6	-	10	TRBJ2-7	ASQTKTYEQY
TRBV27	-	12	TRBJ2-2	ASWPGQGTGELF
TRBV6-5	-	13	TRBJ2-7	ASRPASALTYEQY
TRBV19	once	9	TRBJ1-2	ASSLKGGYT
TRBV29-1	-	9	TRBJ1-1	SVNGNTEAF
TRBV11-2	-	14	TRBJ2-1	ASSSLPDRAVGEQF
TRBV7-6	-	13	TRBJ2-7	ASSSDRGYSYEQY
TRBV2	-	11	TRBJ2-6	ASSFAGANVLT
TRBV7-2	-	11	TRBJ1-5	ASSWRKNQPQH
TRBV29-1	-	11	TRBJ2-5	SAERGRRETQY
TRBV3-1/TRBV3-2	-	14	TRBJ1-4	ASRLGTGPTNEKLF
TRBV9	-	14	TRBJ1-2	ASSPPGRETNYGYT